Below, 32 T cell receptor beta chains from the same sample are listed, as sequenced in a study of shared T cell receptors in the human thymus. Using immunoSEQ multiplex PCR, the repertoire was profiled, and TCRdb retains in-frame clones only, with some absent. The table includes hundreds of thousands of clones, approximately 87% detected once. The same data also went into a second study, on human thymus T cells.

The sample taken for sequencing was thymocytes. Receptors were obtained from a boy in the first two years of life with a congenital heart defect.

The CDR3 DNA follows: TGTGCCAGCAGTTTAGGGGACAGGGGTGATAGCTCCTATAATTCACCCCTCCACTTT. This sequence encodes CASSLGDRGDSSYNSPLHF. The chain employs TRBV28 and TRBJ1-6, with 10 bases that match TRBD1. The CDR3 extends over 19 amino acids. From germline, CDR1 is MDHEN and CDR2 SYDVKM. V shed 2 bases and J 0 bases; nucleotides not matched to a gene: 7. Variable domain in full (rest from reference TRBV28 and TRBJ1-6): DVKVTQSSRYLVKRTGEKVFLECVQDMDHENMFWYRQDPGLGLRLIYFSYDVKMKEKGDIPEGYSVSREKKERFSLILESASTNQTSMYLCASSLGDRGDSSYNSPLHFGNGTRLTVT.

The chain is built from TRBV4-3 and TRBJ2-5, with TRBD2 matching over 10 bases. Per the germline V gene, CDR1 is LGHNA and CDR2 is YSLEER. The CDR3 loop spans 17 amino acids. Trimming took 0 bases from V and 2 from J; bases not matched to a gene: 6. CDR3 residues: CASSQDNTSGVQETQYF. CDR3 coding DNA: TGCGCCAGCAGCCAAGATAATACTAGCGGGGTACAAGAGACCCAGTACTTC.

The J gene is TRBJ1-5, the V gene TRBV11-2; TRBD1 aligns across 7 bases. The CDR3 contains 15 residues. Germline V lookup: CDR1 SGHAT, CDR2 FQNNGV. Trimming removed 6 bases from V and 9 bases from J; junction bases left unmatched: 14. CDR3 in DNA: TGTGCCAGCAGACCGGGACAGACCGCTCATGGGCCCCAGCATTTT. Translation gives CASRPGQTAHGPQHF.

The genes are TRBV19 and TRBJ1-5; a possible D gene is TRBD1 (5 bases). This CDR3 spans 21 amino acids. V lost 1 base to trimming and J lost 5 bases, with 30 bases between them. Per the germline V gene, CDR1 is LNHDA and CDR2 is SQIVND (reference sequence). The CDR3 sequence: CASSIVSGVPGTGVLHQPQHF. CDR3 sequence (DNA): TGTGCCAGTAGTATAGTAAGTGGGGTCCCAGGGACGGGAGTACTCCATCAGCCCCAGCATTTT.

V gene TRBV9 combines with J gene TRBJ2-7, with 12 positions matching TRBD2. The CDR3 runs 17 residues. V was pared by 2 bases and J by 3 bases, with 9 bases of the junction left unmatched. The germline V gene has CDR1 SGDLS and CDR2 YYNGEE. CDR3 amino acids: CASSVGLAGRSGYEQYF. The CDR3 DNA sequence: TGTGCCAGCAGCGTCGGACTAGCGGGGCGGTCAGGCTACGAGCAGTACTTC.

This chain connects TRBV19 to TRBJ2-1, with a possible D match to TRBD1 (5 bases). This CDR3 is built from 20 residues. Germline V lookup: CDR1 LNHDA, CDR2 SQIVND (reference sequence). Deletions cut 4 bases from V and 3 bases from J, with 28 bases between. The chain's CDR3 is CASSTQGNDTYGQDYNEQFF. The CDR3, as DNA: TGTGCCAGTAGTACCCAGGGCAACGACACGTACGGCCAGGACTACAATGAGCAGTTCTTC.

This chain uses TRBV4-3 with TRBJ2-5, with D possibly TRBD2 on 5 matching bases. Trimming stripped 4 bases from V and 3 bases from J, with 15 bases between. CDR1 is LGHNA and CDR2 is YSLEER in the germline V gene. The CDR3 runs to 15 residues. CDR3 DNA sequence: TGCGCCAGCAGCCCCTCCATAGCGATAAAAGAGACCCAGTACTTC. It encodes CASSPSIAIKETQYF.

V is TRBV6-6 and J is TRBJ1-5, with TRBD1 matching 11 bases. The junction had 5 bases not matched to a gene; V was cut back by 5 bases and J by 5 bases. The germline gives CDR1 MNHNY, CDR2 SVGAGI (reference sequence). CDR3 size: 15 residues. This CDR3 reads CASSPGQGEDQPQHF. The CDR3 DNA sequence: TGTGCCAGCAGTCCGGGACAGGGGGAGGATCAGCCCCAGCATTTT.

V and J are TRBV11-2 and TRBJ2-7; D not certain. Trimming took 5 bases from V and 12 from J, leaving 17 bases between them. The CDR3 runs 12 residues. The germline V gene encodes CDR1 SGHAT and CDR2 FQNNGV. CDR3 sequence: CASSLHRGRLYF. CDR3 nucleotide sequence: TGTGCCAGCAGCCTACATCGCGGCCGATTGTACTTC.

V gene TRBV13 combines with J gene TRBJ2-7, with TRBD1 identical over 7 bases. CDR1 and CDR2 (germline): PRHDT, FYEKMQ (reference sequence). The junction had 24 bases not matched to a gene; V was cut back by 0 bases and J by 7 bases. This CDR3 spans 20 amino acids. The CDR3 nucleotides read TGTGCCAGCAGCTTAGGACCGGGACAGAAAGGGGAGTCCCCCTCGGGAGAGCAGTACTTC. Its protein is CASSLGPGQKGESPSGEQYF.

The chain has TRBV30 and TRBJ2-5, with a weak D call TRBD2 (5 bases). There are 15 residues in the CDR3. Germline lookup yields CDR1 GTSNPN and CDR2 SVGIG (reference sequence). The ends were cut back, 1 base at V and 4 bases at J, with 16 bases in the middle. The CDR3 DNA reads as TGTGCCTGGAGTGCCTTCCCGGGATTTCCAGAGACCCAGTACTTC. It yields the protein CAWSAFPGFPETQYF.

This sequence joins TRBV4-1 and TRBJ1-2, with 9 bases fitting TRBD1. CDR1 and CDR2 from the germline V gene are MGHRA and YSYEKL. This CDR3 comprises 16 residues. V lost 1 base to trimming and J lost 3 bases; unmatched junction nucleotides: 6. The CDR3 region has the DNA TGCGCCAGCAGCCAAGGATGGGGACAGGGACACTATGGCTACACCTTC. Amino acids: CASSQGWGQGHYGYTF.

There are a few counts of this clone. The V gene is TRBV29-1, the J gene TRBJ2-2; D is undetermined. The CDR3 covers 14 residues. The germline CDR1 and CDR2 sequences are SQVTM and ANQGSEA. The ends were cut back, 2 bases at V and 0 bases at J, with 7 bases in the middle. The CDR3 spells CSVEQTTNTGELFF. CDR3 nucleotide sequence: TGCAGCGTTGAACAGACAACGAACACCGGGGAGCTGTTTTTT.

The J gene is TRBJ2-7, the V gene TRBV19, with D possibly being TRBD1 (6 bases). Germline CDR1 LNHDA, CDR2 SQIVND (reference sequence). V shed 4 bases and J shed 1 base, with 14 bases lying between them. The CDR3 runs 15 residues. Here the CDR3 DNA reads TGTGCCAGTAGTAAGGGACACACCTTTTCCTACGAGCAGTACTTC. Its protein product is CASSKGHTFSYEQYF.

The chain couples TRBV15 to TRBJ2-1; TRBD2 agrees at 9 bases. The CDR3 contains 15 residues. V lost 8 bases, J lost 7 bases, and 12 bases stayed unmatched. CDR1 and CDR2 from the germline V gene are LNHNV and YYDKDF (reference sequence). The CDR3 DNA follows: TGTGCCACCCGGGTAGCGGGGGCAAGGGGTAATGAGCAGTTCTTC. Its protein product is CATRVAGARGNEQFF.

This clone was detected a few times. V is TRBV5-1 and J is TRBJ2-7; D may be TRBD2 (7 bases). Germline lookup yields CDR1 SGHRS and CDR2 YFSETQ. CDR3 length equals 17 residues. Trimming cost V 4 bases and J 4 bases, with 24 bases left between them. CDR3 in amino acids: CASSPAGAGTIWYEQYF. CDR3 sequence (DNA): TGCGCCAGCAGCCCGGCGGGGGCAGGGACAATATGGTACGAGCAGTACTTC.

The CDR3 DNA sequence: TGCGCCAGCAGCTTGGCCCAGGGACTAGCGTCCTACAATGAGCAGTTCTTC. The encoded protein is CASSLAQGLASYNEQFF. The rearrangement uses TRBV5-1 and TRBJ2-1, with 10 positions matching TRBD2. Germline-derived CDR1 and CDR2 are SGHRS and YFSETQ. The CDR3 runs 17 residues. V was clipped by 0 bases and J by 1 base; unmatched bases: 4.

This chain connects TRBV5-8 to TRBJ1-5; tentative D call: TRBD1 (5 bases). Trimming stripped 3 bases from V and 1 base from J, with 14 bases between. This CDR3 comprises 16 residues. CDR1 and CDR2 from the germline V gene are SGHTS and YDEGEE. Here the CDR3 DNA reads TGTGCCAGCAGCTGGGGCAGGGATTCAAGCAATCAGCCCCAGCATTTT. This translates into CASSWGRDSSNQPQHF.

The rearrangement links TRBV5-1 to TRBJ2-7; TRBD2 might be the D (5 bases). V was clipped by 0 bases and J by 2 bases, with 12 bases between them. This CDR3 has 15 amino acids. CDR1 and CDR2 from the germline V gene are SGHRS and YFSETQ. CDR3 protein: CASSLALGKTYEQYF. CDR3 DNA sequence: TGCGCCAGCAGCTTGGCGCTCGGGAAGACCTACGAGCAGTACTTC.

The chain employs TRBV7-9 and TRBJ2-2; possibly TRBD1 for D (5 bases). CDR1 and CDR2 (germline): SEHNR, FQNEAQ (reference sequence). The germline V and J ends were trimmed by 5 bases and 1 base, with 17 bases remaining between them. This CDR3 comprises 17 residues. The CDR3 coding sequence is TGTGCCAGCAGCATCCGGGTAGGGGCAGTGAACACCGGGGAGCTGTTTTTT. Its protein is CASSIRVGAVNTGELFF.

The chain joins TRBV7-9 to TRBJ1-5, with D uncertain. The CDR3 has 11 amino acids. Germline V gene lookup returns CDR1 SEHNR and CDR2 FQNEAQ (reference sequence). Trimming pared 5 bases from V and 9 bases from J, leaving 8 bases between. CDR3 loop: CASSLGGPQHF. The CDR3 DNA follows: TGTGCCAGCAGCCTCGGTGGGCCCCAGCATTTT.

This clone was seen a handful of times. The chain employs TRBV4-3 and TRBJ2-2; D gene unclear. Trimming took 4 bases from V and 1 from J, leaving 16 bases between them. Per germline, CDR1 LGHNA and CDR2 YSLEER. CDR3 length: 17 residues. The CDR3: CASSRGPPTENTGELFF. The CDR3 bases are TGCGCCAGCAGCCGTGGTCCCCCAACAGAGAACACCGGGGAGCTGTTTTTT.

This chain connects TRBV19 to TRBJ1-2; D is ambiguous. The CDR3 runs 12 residues. CDR1 is LNHDA, CDR2 SQIVND, per germline (reference sequence). Trimming cost V 3 bases and J 5 bases, with 7 bases left between them. The CDR3 coding sequence is TGTGCCAGTAGTATTCCCTATTATGGCTACACCTTC. It specifies CASSIPYYGYTF. Full variable domain (remainder filled in from reference TRBV19 and TRBJ1-2): DGGITQSPKYLFRKEGQNVTLSCEQNLNHDAMYWYRQDPGQGLRLIYYSQIVNDFQKGDIAEGYSVSREKKESFPLTVTSAQKNPTAFYLCASSIPYYGYTFGSGTRLTVV.

This chain joins TRBV10-2 and TRBJ1-5; weak D call: TRBD1 (6 bases). With 3 bases removed from V and 3 bases from J, the gap between germline ends came to 9 bases. The CDR3 loop spans 14 amino acids. Germline lookup yields CDR1 WSHSY and CDR2 SAAADI. In nucleotides, the CDR3 is TGCGCCAGCAGTGAAGACAGGTTCAATCAGCCCCAGCATTTT. Protein sequence: CASSEDRFNQPQHF.

This chain connects TRBV19 to TRBJ2-5, with 14 bases fitting TRBD2. The CDR3 consists of 17 residues. Unmatched junction bases numbered 11, after V lost 6 bases and J lost 5 bases. Germline V lookup: CDR1 LNHDA, CDR2 SQIVND (reference sequence). The CDR3 DNA sequence: TGTGCCAGTAGGGACGAGACTAGCGGGGGGGCCGGGGAGACCCAGTACTTC. It encodes CASRDETSGGAGETQYF.

The chain combines TRBV6-1 with TRBJ2-7, with 13 nucleotides matching TRBD2. Germline CDR1 and CDR2: MNHNS and SASEGT. The CDR3 contains 14 residues. V was pared by 4 bases and J by 6 bases, with 3 bases of the junction left unmatched. For the CDR3, the DNA is TGTGCCAGCAGTGTTAGGACTAGCGGGAGCGAGCAGTACTTC. Amino acids: CASSVRTSGSEQYF.

The genes are TRBV28 and TRBJ1-3, with TRBD1 identical over 11 bases. The CDR3 sequence is 17 residues long. The germline V gene encodes CDR1 MDHEN and CDR2 SYDVKM. V lost 5 bases, J lost 4 bases, and 10 bases stayed unmatched. The CDR3, as DNA: TGTGCCAGCAGTACTATCCGGGACAGGGGGAACGGAAACACCATATATTTT. Amino acids: CASSTIRDRGNGNTIYF.

The J gene is TRBJ1-1, the V gene TRBV5-1; 8 bases align to TRBD1. V was pared by 7 bases and J by 2 bases, with 7 bases of the junction left unmatched. This CDR3 spans 14 amino acids. Germline CDR1 reads SGHRS; CDR2 reads YFSETQ. The CDR3: CASRDRGPNTEAFF. The DNA for the CDR3 is TGCGCCAGCCGAGACAGGGGACCCAACACTGAAGCTTTCTTT.

The rearrangement uses TRBV5-6 and TRBJ1-1, with 9 bases aligning to TRBD1. This CDR3 has 16 residues. From germline, CDR1 is SGHDT and CDR2 YYEEEE. Trimming removed 0 bases from V and 3 bases from J; junction bases left unmatched: 6. The CDR3: CASSLVGQGSDTEAFF. The CDR3 DNA is TGTGCCAGCAGCTTGGTTGGACAGGGGAGCGACACTGAAGCTTTCTTT.

This chain uses TRBV15 with TRBJ2-7; the match to TRBD2 covers 11 bases. Germline assignment: CDR1 LNHNV and CDR2 YYDKDF (reference sequence). This CDR3 is built from 15 residues. The V segment lost 5 bases and the J segment 0 bases; nucleotides outside the gene matches: 3. CDR3 nucleotide sequence: TGTGCCACCAGCGGTGGGACTAGCGGCTCCTACGAGCAGTACTTC. Protein: CATSGGTSGSYEQYF.

The chain uses TRBV6-5 and TRBJ2-7; a weak D match, TRBD1 (5 bases). The V end was cut by 8 bases, the J end by 5 bases, with 19 bases between. Germline loops: CDR1 MNHEY, CDR2 SVGAGI. This CDR3 has 14 amino acids. The CDR3 DNA follows: TGTGCCAGCTACCCAGCAGGGATTATCAACGAGCAGTACTTC. Translating it yields CASYPAGIINEQYF.

Concerning this clone itself: The junction differs from germline at one of its ends, possibly a read error. This chain connects TRBV6-1 to TRBJ2-7, with unresolved D. Germline-derived CDR1 and CDR2 are MNHNS and SASEGT. The CDR3 contains 13 residues. CDR3 amino acids: CASSEEYGPTQHF. In nucleotides, the CDR3 is TGTGCCAGCAGTGAGGAGTATGGTCCTACGCAGCACTTC.